This passage covers 22 T cell receptor beta chains from one sample sequenced in a study of cytomegalovirus exposure and HLA in healthy donors (dated by TCRdb to 2015 to 2018). Libraries were prepared through the immunoSEQ multiplex PCR assay. A mixture of 60 forward primers for TCR Vbeta segments and 13 reverse primers for TCR Jbeta segments was used in the multiplex PCR. TCRdb provides this immuneACCESS table in a form limited to in-frame rearrangements. Some clones are lacking; in checked studies, under half of them reflect an unresolved V gene, and why the rest are absent is not known. In all, the sample holds around 220,000 clones, and roughly 85% of those were seen once. The top ten clones comprise around 2% of the sample. Sequenced: PBMCs. The receptors come from a man younger than 35 in good health and CMV-seronegative.

The gene calls are TRBV9 and TRBJ2-7; 8 bases map to TRBD2. Germline CDR1 is SGDLS and CDR2 is YYNGEE. The CDR3 loop spans 14 amino acids. With V trimmed by 7 bases and J by 1 base, 7 bases remained unmatched. CDR3 protein: CASSLAGLSYEQYF. The CDR3 region has the DNA TGTGCCAGCTCCCTAGCGGGCTTATCCTACGAGCAGTACTTC.

The chain combines TRBV6-4 with TRBJ2-7; 7 positions agree with TRBD1. J lost 10 bases, V lost 4 bases, and 13 bases had no gene match. This CDR3 region has 14 residues. The V gene's germline CDR1 is MRHNA and CDR2 SNTAGT. The CDR3 reads CASSVTGDSVPQYF. The CDR3 nucleotides read TGTGCCAGCAGTGTCACCGGGGACAGTGTTCCTCAGTACTTC.

This clone was seen a few times. V is TRBV5-5 and J is TRBJ2-5, with a possible D match to TRBD1 (6 bases). The CDR3 covers 14 residues. With 0 bases removed from V and 4 bases from J, the gap between germline ends came to 10 bases. Germline CDR1 and CDR2: SGHKS and YYEKEE (reference sequence). The CDR3 DNA is TGTGCCAGCAGCTTGGATCAGGGGAGAGAGACCCAGTACTTC. Translated: CASSLDQGRETQYF.

The chain links TRBV30 to TRBJ2-5; 7 nucleotides line up with TRBD1. The DNA matches TRBJ2-7 better at its end, which makes the J call doubtful. CDR1 is GTSNPN and CDR2 is SVGIG in the germline V gene (reference sequence). This CDR3 spans 18 amino acids. The CDR3 DNA follows: TGTGCCTGGAGTGTACGCCCTCTTACTGGACAGGATTCCTACGAGCAGTACTTC. Translated: CAWSVRPLTGQDSYEQYF.

V usage is TRBV27 and J usage is TRBJ2-1; TRBD2 matches at 9 bases. V shed 3 bases and J 1 base; nucleotides not matched to a gene: 4. CDR3 size: 16 residues. Germline-derived CDR1 and CDR2 are MNHEY and SMNVEV (reference sequence). The CDR3 DNA reads TGTGCCAGCAGTTTGACTAGCGGCCATTCCTACAATGAGCAGTTCTTC. Its translation: CASSLTSGHSYNEQFF.

The J gene is TRBJ2-5, the V gene TRBV5-1, with D perhaps TRBD1 (6 bases). Trimming left V 1 base short and J 1 base short, with 8 bases between. CDR1 SGHRS and CDR2 YFSETQ come from the germline V gene. The length of the CDR3 is 14 residues. This CDR3 reads CASSLRGIQETQYF. The CDR3 nucleotides are TGCGCCAGCAGCTTGAGGGGGATCCAAGAGACCCAGTACTTC.

This clone was found once. The chain joins TRBV7-2 to TRBJ1-2; D remains ambiguous. CDR3 length: 15 amino acids. V lost 4 bases and J 2 bases, leaving 14 bases between the germline ends. Germline assignment: CDR1 SGHTA and CDR2 FQGNSA. CDR3 sequence (DNA): TGTGCCAGCAGCTCTCGGAGATTAGGCAACTATGGCTACACCTTC. This gives the protein CASSSRRLGNYGYTF.

The chain couples TRBV6-5 to TRBJ2-7; no clear D gene. CDR3 length: 13 residues. Deletions cut 9 bases from V and 1 base from J, with 13 bases between. CDR1 is MNHEY, CDR2 SVGAGI, per germline. Here the CDR3 DNA reads TGTGCCAGTACCGGCGACTCATCCTACGAGCAGTACTTC. Encoded protein: CASTGDSSYEQYF.

The CDR3 loop is CASTNPSYEQYF. Here the CDR3 DNA reads TGTGCCAGCACAAACCCCAGCTACGAGCAGTACTTC. This chain uses TRBV6-1 with TRBJ2-7; D is uncertain. Trimming removed 7 bases at V and 3 bases at J, with 10 bases between. Looked up from germline, CDR1 is MNHNS and CDR2 is SASEGT. This CDR3 is built from 12 residues.

The rearrangement links TRBV29-1 to TRBJ2-7; TRBD2 is a possible D gene (5 bases). Germline V gives CDR1 SQVTM, CDR2 ANQGSEA. V lost 1 base and J lost 3, with 13 bases in between. The CDR3 spans 14 residues. In DNA, the CDR3 is TGCAGCGTTGAAGGGGCTCCTGGGAGCTACGAGCAGTACTTC. It specifies CSVEGAPGSYEQYF.

This clone has a handful of counts. V is TRBV7-2 and J is TRBJ2-2; the D gene is possibly TRBD2 (5 bases). CDR3 size: 16 residues. Trimming took 1 base from V and 3 from J, leaving 12 bases between them. Germline CDR1 is SGHTA and CDR2 is FQGNSA. The CDR3: CASSLGASSHTGELFF. The CDR3 coding sequence is TGTGCCAGCAGCTTAGGGGCTAGCTCCCACACCGGGGAGCTGTTTTTT.

The rearrangement joins TRBV5-5 to TRBJ2-2; D is unclear. Germline V gives CDR1 SGHKS, CDR2 YYEKEE (reference sequence). The CDR3 runs 15 residues. Deletions cut 0 bases from V and 3 bases from J, with 9 bases between. CDR3 DNA: TGTGCCAGCAGCTTGGCCGGGTTCCACACCGGGGAGCTGTTTTTT. Its protein product is CASSLAGFHTGELFF.

V gene TRBV5-1 combines with J gene TRBJ1-1; 11 bases are a match to TRBD1. V lost 0 bases and J lost 0; bases outside the gene matches: 7. This CDR3 has 18 residues. Germline V gene data show CDR1 as SGHRS and CDR2 as YFSETQ. In nucleotides, the CDR3 is TGCGCCAGCAGCTTGGCCGGGACAGGGGGATTGATGAACACTGAAGCTTTCTTT. It is translated as CASSLAGTGGLMNTEAFF.

The chain links TRBV9 to TRBJ2-5; 9 nucleotides agree with TRBD1. This CDR3 region has 16 residues. The V gene's germline CDR1 is SGDLS and CDR2 YYNGEE. Unmatched junction bases numbered 11, after V lost 3 bases and J lost 5 bases. The CDR3, as DNA: TGTGCCAGCAGCGCAAAACAGGGGGCAATGTGGGAGACCCAGTACTTC. Encoded protein: CASSAKQGAMWETQYF.

The rearrangement links TRBV5-1 to TRBJ1-2, with D uncertain. Deletions cut 4 bases from V and 1 base from J, with 11 bases between. The CDR3 sequence is 14 residues long. The germline gives CDR1 SGHRS, CDR2 YFSETQ. The CDR3 region has the DNA TGCGCCAGCAGCCCCCCGCGGGGTAACTATGGCTACACCTTC. The encoded protein is CASSPPRGNYGYTF.

This rearrangement joins TRBV5-4 to TRBJ2-1, with TRBD1 matching 10 bases. The junction had 2 bases not matched to a gene; V was cut back by 0 bases and J by 2 bases. Germline lookup yields CDR1 SGHNT and CDR2 YYREEE (reference sequence). The CDR3 is made up of 16 amino acids. As DNA, the CDR3 is TGTGCCAGCAGCTTGGAAGGACAGGGGGCCTACAATGAGCAGTTCTTC. Its translation is CASSLEGQGAYNEQFF.

This chain joins TRBV28 and TRBJ1-1, with 7 bases matching TRBD1. The CDR3 length is 16 residues. Germline-derived CDR1 and CDR2 are MDHEN and SYDVKM. The V gene end was trimmed by 7 bases and the J gene end by 0 bases; junction bases not matched to a gene: 11. This CDR3 is CASNTDRVGMNTEAFF. CDR3 nucleotides: TGTGCCAGCAATACTGACAGGGTCGGGATGAACACTGAAGCTTTCTTT.

The chain couples TRBV5-1 to TRBJ1-1, with 8 bases fitting TRBD1. The V gene's germline CDR1 is SGHRS and CDR2 YFSETQ. V shed 4 bases and J 1 base; nucleotides not matched to a gene: 3. This CDR3 spans 14 amino acids. For the CDR3, the DNA is TGCGCCAGCAGCCTCGGGACAGGGAACACTGAAGCTTTCTTT. It codes for CASSLGTGNTEAFF.

The chain uses TRBV25-1 and TRBJ2-1; no firm D call. The CDR3 is made up of 15 amino acids. The germline V gene has CDR1 MGHDK and CDR2 SYGVNS. V gave up 1 base and J gave up 5 bases, with 12 bases separating them. The CDR3 protein is CASSEWANKDNEQFF. CDR3 nucleotides: TGTGCCAGCAGTGAATGGGCAAACAAGGACAATGAGCAGTTCTTC.

The V gene is TRBV6-5, the J gene TRBJ1-2; D ambiguous. The V end was cut by 0 bases, the J end by 3 bases, with 8 bases between. CDR1 MNHEY and CDR2 SVGAGI come from the germline V gene. The length of the CDR3 is 14 residues. The CDR3 spells CASSYSGSYYGYTF. CDR3 nucleotides: TGTGCCAGCAGTTACTCGGGCAGTTACTATGGCTACACCTTC.

The gene calls are TRBV29-1 and TRBJ1-1; D is undetermined. This CDR3 region has 11 residues. Trimming took off 6 bases at V and 6 bases at J, with 11 bases between the two ends. Germline V gene sequence: CDR1 SQVTM, CDR2 ANQGSEA. The CDR3 DNA is TGCAGCGTCTCCCCTACGCCTGAAGCTTTCTTT. It yields the protein CSVSPTPEAFF.

About this clone itself: A junction end diverges from the germline sequence, so it may reflect a read error. The sample has other DNA sequences that encode this CDR3 too. The V gene is TRBV27, the J gene TRBJ1-2; TRBD1 might be the D (5 bases). This CDR3 region has 14 residues. CDR1 MNHEY and CDR2 SMNVEV come from the germline V gene (reference sequence). CDR3 bases: TGTGCCAGCAGGACCTCGACAGCTAACTATGGCTACACCTTT. Translating it yields CASRTSTANYGYTF.